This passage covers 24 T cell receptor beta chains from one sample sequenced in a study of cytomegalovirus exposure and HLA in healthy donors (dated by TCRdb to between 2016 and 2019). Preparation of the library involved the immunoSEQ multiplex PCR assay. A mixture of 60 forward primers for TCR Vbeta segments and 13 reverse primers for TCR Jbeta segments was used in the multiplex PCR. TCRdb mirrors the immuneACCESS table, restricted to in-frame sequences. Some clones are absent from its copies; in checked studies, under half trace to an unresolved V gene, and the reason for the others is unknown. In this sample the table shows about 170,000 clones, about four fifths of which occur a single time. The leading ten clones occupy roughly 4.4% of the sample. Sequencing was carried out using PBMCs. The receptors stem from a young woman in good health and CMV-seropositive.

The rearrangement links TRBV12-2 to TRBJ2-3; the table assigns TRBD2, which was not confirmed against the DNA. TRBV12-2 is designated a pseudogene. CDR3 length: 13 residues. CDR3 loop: CASRLALTDTQYF. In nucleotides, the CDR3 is TGTGCAAGTCGCTTAGCCCTCACAGATACGCAGTATTTT.

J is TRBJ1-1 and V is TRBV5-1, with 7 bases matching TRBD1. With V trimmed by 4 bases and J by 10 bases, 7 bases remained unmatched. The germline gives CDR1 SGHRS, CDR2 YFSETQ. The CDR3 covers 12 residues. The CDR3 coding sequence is TGCGCCAGCAGCCGACAGGGCGGTGGAGCTTTCTTT. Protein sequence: CASSRQGGGAFF.

The CDR3: CASSQEAGETQYF. For the CDR3, the DNA is TGTGCCAGCAGCCAAGAGGCGGGAGAGACCCAGTACTTC. The genes are TRBV14 and TRBJ2-5, with a possible D match to TRBD2 (5 bases). Germline CDR1 and CDR2: SGHDN and FVKESK. Trimming removed 0 bases from V and 4 bases from J, with 6 bases in between. The CDR3 totals 13 residues.

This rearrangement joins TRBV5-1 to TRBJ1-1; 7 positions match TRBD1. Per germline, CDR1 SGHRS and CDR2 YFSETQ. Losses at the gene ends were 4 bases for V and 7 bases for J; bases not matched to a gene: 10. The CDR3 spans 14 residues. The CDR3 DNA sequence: TGCGCCAGCAGCGCCCGGGCCCAGGGGGGTGAAGCTTTCTTT. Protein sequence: CASSARAQGGEAFF.

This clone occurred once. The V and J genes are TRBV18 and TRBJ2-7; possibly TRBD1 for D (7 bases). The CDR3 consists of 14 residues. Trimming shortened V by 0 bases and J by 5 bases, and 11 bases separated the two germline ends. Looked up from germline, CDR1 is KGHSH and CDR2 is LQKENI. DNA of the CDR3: TGTGCCAGCTCACCACCGCAGGGGGAGGACGAGCAGTACTTC. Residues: CASSPPQGEDEQYF.

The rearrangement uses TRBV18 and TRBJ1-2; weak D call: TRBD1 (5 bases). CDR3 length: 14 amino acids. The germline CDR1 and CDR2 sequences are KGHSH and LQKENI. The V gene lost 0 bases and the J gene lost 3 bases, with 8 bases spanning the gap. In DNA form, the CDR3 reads TGTGCCAGCTCACCACCGGGGGACTACTATGGCTACACCTTC. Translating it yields CASSPPGDYYGYTF. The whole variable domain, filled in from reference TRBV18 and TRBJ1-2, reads NAGVMQNPRHLVRRRGQEARLRCSPMKGHSHVYWYRQLPEEGLKFMVYLQKENIIDESGMPKERFSAEFPKEGPSILRIQQVVRGDSAAYFCASSPPGDYYGYTFGSGTRLTVV.

CDR3 bases: TGTGCCAGTAGTATTGTCTTTCGAGCGAACACCGGGGAGCTGTTTTTT. Amino acids: CASSIVFRANTGELFF. The genes are TRBV19 and TRBJ2-2; D is ambiguous. Trimming pared 3 bases from V and 0 bases from J, leaving 11 bases between. The CDR3 extends over 16 amino acids. In germline, CDR1 is LNHDA, CDR2 SQIVND (reference sequence).

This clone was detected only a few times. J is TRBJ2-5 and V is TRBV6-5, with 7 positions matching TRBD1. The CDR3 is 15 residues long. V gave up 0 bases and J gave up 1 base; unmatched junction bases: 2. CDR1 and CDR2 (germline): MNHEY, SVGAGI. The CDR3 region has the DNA TGTGCCAGCAGTTACTCGGGACAGTTCCAAGAGACCCAGTACTTC. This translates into CASSYSGQFQETQYF.

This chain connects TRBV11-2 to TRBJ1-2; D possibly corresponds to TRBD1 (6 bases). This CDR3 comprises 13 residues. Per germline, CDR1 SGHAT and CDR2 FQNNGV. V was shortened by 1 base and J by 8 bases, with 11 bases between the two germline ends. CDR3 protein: CASSLAGAGGYTF. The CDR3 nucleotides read TGTGCCAGCAGCTTAGCAGGGGCTGGGGGCTACACCTTC.

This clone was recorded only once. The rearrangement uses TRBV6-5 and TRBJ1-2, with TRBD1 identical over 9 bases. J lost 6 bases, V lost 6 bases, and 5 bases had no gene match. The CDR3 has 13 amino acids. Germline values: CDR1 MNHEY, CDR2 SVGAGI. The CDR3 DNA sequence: TGTGCCAGCAGAAAACAGGGGGCGGATGGCTACACCTTC. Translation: CASRKQGADGYTF.

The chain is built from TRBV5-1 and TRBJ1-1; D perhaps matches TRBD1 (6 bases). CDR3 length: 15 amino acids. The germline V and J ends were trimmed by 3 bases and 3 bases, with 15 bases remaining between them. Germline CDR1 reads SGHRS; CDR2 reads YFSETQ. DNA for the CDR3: TGCGCCAGCAGCTCGAACAGGGTAGGCGACACTGAAGCTTTCTTT. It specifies CASSSNRVGDTEAFF.

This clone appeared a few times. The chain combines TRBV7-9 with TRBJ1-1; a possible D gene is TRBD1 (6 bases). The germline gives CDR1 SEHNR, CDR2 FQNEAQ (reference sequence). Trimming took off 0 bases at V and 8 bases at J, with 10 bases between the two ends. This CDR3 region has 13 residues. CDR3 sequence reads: CASSLAGTGEAFF. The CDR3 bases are TGTGCCAGCAGCTTAGCGGGCACAGGGGAAGCTTTCTTT.

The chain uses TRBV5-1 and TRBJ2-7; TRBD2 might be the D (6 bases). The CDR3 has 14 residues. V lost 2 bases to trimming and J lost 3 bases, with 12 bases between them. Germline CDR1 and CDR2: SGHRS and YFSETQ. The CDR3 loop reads CASSLRLGSYEQYF. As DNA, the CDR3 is TGCGCCAGCAGCTTAAGACTAGGGAGCTACGAGCAGTACTTC.

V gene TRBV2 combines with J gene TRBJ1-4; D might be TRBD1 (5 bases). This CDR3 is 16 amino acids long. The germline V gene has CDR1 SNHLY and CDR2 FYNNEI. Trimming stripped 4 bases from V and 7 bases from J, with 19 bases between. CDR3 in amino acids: CASSAHSSRGSEKLFF. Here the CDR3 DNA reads TGTGCCAGCAGTGCCCACAGTTCAAGGGGAAGTGAAAAACTGTTTTTT.

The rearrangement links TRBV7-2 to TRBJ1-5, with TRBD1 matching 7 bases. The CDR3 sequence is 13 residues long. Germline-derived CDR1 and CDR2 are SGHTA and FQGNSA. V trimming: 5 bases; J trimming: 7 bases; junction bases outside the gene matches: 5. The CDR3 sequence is CASSVGGVQPQHF. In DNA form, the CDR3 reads TGTGCCAGCAGCGTAGGGGGCGTACAGCCCCAGCATTTT.

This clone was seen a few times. This chain's CDR3 is CASSGEQINEKLFF. The CDR3 bases are TGTGCCAGCAGTGGTGAACAGATTAATGAAAAACTGTTTTTT. The chain employs TRBV2 and TRBJ1-4; D uncertain. The CDR3 is 14 residues long. V was pared by 4 bases and J by 4 bases, with 10 bases between. The germline gives CDR1 SNHLY, CDR2 FYNNEI.

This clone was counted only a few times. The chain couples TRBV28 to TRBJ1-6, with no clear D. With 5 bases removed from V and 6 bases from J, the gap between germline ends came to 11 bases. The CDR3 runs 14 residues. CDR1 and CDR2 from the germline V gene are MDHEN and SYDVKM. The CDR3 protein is CASSTTTSNSPLHF. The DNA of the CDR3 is TGTGCCAGCAGTACAACGACAAGTAATTCACCCCTCCACTTT.

The CDR3, as DNA: TGTGCCAGCAGCTTTAGTAGGAGTTTTTATGCAACTAATGAAAAACTGTTTTTT. It codes for CASSFSRSFYATNEKLFF. The chain carries TRBV11-2 and TRBJ1-4, with D hard to call. V lost 3 bases, J lost 0 bases, and 17 bases lay in between. From germline, CDR1 is SGHAT and CDR2 FQNNGV. This CDR3 is built from 18 residues.

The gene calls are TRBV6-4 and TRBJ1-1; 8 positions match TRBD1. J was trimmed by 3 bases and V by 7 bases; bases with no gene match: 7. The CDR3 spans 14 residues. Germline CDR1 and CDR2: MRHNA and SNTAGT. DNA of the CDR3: TGTGCCAGCATCCCAGGGGGCGAGGACACTGAAGCTTTCTTT. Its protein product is CASIPGGEDTEAFF.

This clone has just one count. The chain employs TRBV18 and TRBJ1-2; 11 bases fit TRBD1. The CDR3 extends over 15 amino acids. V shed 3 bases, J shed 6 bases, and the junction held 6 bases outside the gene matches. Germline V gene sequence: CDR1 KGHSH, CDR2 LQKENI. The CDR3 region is CASSPGGQGEHGYTF. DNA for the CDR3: TGTGCCAGCTCACCGGGGGGACAGGGGGAACATGGCTACACCTTC.

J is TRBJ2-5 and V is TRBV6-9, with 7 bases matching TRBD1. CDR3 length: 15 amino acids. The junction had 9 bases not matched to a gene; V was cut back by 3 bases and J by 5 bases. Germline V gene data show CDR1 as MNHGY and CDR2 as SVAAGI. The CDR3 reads CASSYRDRVCETQYF. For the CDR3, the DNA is TGTGCCAGCAGTTACCGTGACAGGGTGTGTGAGACCCAGTACTTC.

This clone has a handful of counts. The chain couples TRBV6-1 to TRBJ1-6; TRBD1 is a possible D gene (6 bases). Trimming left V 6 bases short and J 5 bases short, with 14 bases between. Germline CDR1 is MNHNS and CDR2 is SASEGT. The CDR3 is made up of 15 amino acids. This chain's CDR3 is CASSPTTGDNSPLHF. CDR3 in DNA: TGTGCCAGCAGCCCCACGACAGGCGATAATTCACCCCTCCACTTT.

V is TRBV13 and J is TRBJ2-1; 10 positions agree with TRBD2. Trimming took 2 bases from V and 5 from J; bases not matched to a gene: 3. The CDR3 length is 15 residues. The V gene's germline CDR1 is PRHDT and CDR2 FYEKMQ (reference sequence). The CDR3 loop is CASSLRLAGDNEQFF. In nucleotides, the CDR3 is TGTGCCAGCAGCTTAAGGCTAGCGGGGGACAATGAGCAGTTCTTC. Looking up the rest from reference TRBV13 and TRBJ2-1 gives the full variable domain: AAGVIQSPRHLIKEKRETATLKCYPIPRHDTVYWYQQGPGQDPQFLISFYEKMQSDKGSIPDRFSAQQFSDYHSELNMSSLELGDSALYFCASSLRLAGDNEQFFGPGTRLTVL.

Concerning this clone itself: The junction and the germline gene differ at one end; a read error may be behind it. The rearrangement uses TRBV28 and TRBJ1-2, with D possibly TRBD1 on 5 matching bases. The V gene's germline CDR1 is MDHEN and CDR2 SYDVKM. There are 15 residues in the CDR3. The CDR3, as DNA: TGTGCCAGCAGTTCCCCGCCGCAAGGGGAGGACTGTGTGGACTTC. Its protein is CASSSPPQGEDCVDF.